These 29 T cell receptor beta chains were all obtained from the same sample, sequenced in a study of blood T cell repertoires in COVID-19 (dated by TCRdb to 2020 to 2021). The library was produced with the immunoSEQ multiplex PCR assay. TCRdb limited this immuneACCESS table to in-frame rearrangements with V and J called. A share of clones is missing; checked studies link under half to unresolved V genes, and the rest is unexplained. The sample yields 150,000 or so clones; around 80% were counted once. 10% to 15% of the sample goes to the ten largest clones. Source material: PBMCs or T cells enriched from blood (not recorded which). These receptors were obtained from a woman in her fifties or sixties who had recovered from COVID-19.

CDR3 bases: TGTGCCTGGAGTCTCCCTGGGACAGGGGGCTCCTCTGGAAACACCATATATTTT. Amino acid sequence: CAWSLPGTGGSSGNTIYF. This chain connects TRBV30 to TRBJ1-3; 12 nucleotides align to TRBD1. CDR3 length equals 18 residues. V lost 2 bases to trimming and J lost 0 bases; unmatched junction nucleotides: 8. Germline CDR1 is GTSNPN and CDR2 is SVGIG (reference sequence).

This clone was counted only a few times. The V call is TRBV5-1, the J call TRBJ2-3; 8 bases are shared with TRBD2. Losses at the gene ends were 0 bases for V and 6 bases for J; bases not matched to a gene: 12. The germline V gene has CDR1 SGHRS and CDR2 YFSETQ. The CDR3 covers 17 residues. The DNA of the CDR3 is TGCGCCAGCAGCTTGGCCTACCTCGGCGGGGGGAGGGATACGCAGTATTTT. Its protein product is CASSLAYLGGGRDTQYF.

The gene calls are TRBV5-6 and TRBJ2-1; 11 bases fit TRBD2. After removal of 5 bases from V and 3 bases from J, the junction contained 4 bases not matched to a gene. The CDR3 runs 15 residues. Germline V lookup: CDR1 SGHDT, CDR2 YYEEEE. This CDR3 is CASRLLAGVYNEQFF. The CDR3 coding sequence is TGTGCCAGCAGATTACTAGCGGGGGTCTACAATGAGCAGTTCTTC.

The V gene is TRBV7-9, the J gene TRBJ2-5, with a tentative D call TRBD2 (5 bases). V was pared by 2 bases and J by 4 bases, with 8 bases between. The CDR3 sequence is 13 residues long. The germline gives CDR1 SEHNR, CDR2 FQNEAQ (reference sequence). The CDR3 spells CASSLSGIETQYF. The CDR3 DNA is TGTGCCAGCAGCTTATCGGGAATAGAGACCCAGTACTTC.

This chain uses TRBV6-6 with TRBJ1-4, with 8 bases aligning to TRBD1. V lost 5 bases, J lost 2 bases, and 4 bases stayed unmatched. The CDR3 contains 15 residues. CDR1 MNHNY and CDR2 SVGAGI come from the germline V gene (reference sequence). This CDR3 is CASSKRTGTNEKLFF. The CDR3 DNA reads TGTGCCAGCAGTAAACGGACAGGGACTAATGAAAAACTGTTTTTT.

The chain is built from TRBV28 and TRBJ1-2; unclear D gene. CDR3 length equals 15 residues. CDR1 is MDHEN, CDR2 SYDVKM, per germline. V shed 3 bases and J shed 0 bases, with 11 bases lying between them. The CDR3 spells CASSFVFNSNYGYTF. As DNA, the CDR3 is TGTGCCAGCAGTTTCGTCTTTAACTCTAACTATGGCTACACCTTC.

The V gene is TRBV27, the J gene TRBJ1-1, with unresolved D. The V gene's germline CDR1 is MNHEY and CDR2 SMNVEV (reference sequence). With 8 bases removed from V and 2 bases from J, the gap between germline ends came to 15 bases. This CDR3 contains 14 residues. This chain's CDR3 is CASSLERANTEAFF. In nucleotides, the CDR3 is TGTGCCAGCTCATTAGAGAGGGCCAACACTGAAGCTTTCTTT.

This clone was seen a single time. This rearrangement joins TRBV12-3 or TRBV12-4 to TRBJ2-3; D not resolved. This CDR3 has 11 amino acids. With 9 bases removed from V and 6 bases from J, the gap between germline ends came to 10 bases. The CDR3 nucleotides read TGTGCCAGTGCGAAAATTGATACGCAGTATTTT. Translation: CASAKIDTQYF.

This clone was seen once. The chain has TRBV5-1 and TRBJ2-3; TRBD1 aligns across 8 bases. V dropped 6 bases and J dropped 5; count of bases not matched to a gene: 14. Germline CDR1 reads SGHRS; CDR2 reads YFSETQ. The CDR3 is 16 amino acids. CDR3 in DNA: TGCGCCAGCACCGACAGGGGAATCGGGATCGGAGATACGCAGTATTTT. It specifies CASTDRGIGIGDTQYF.

The chain couples TRBV10-3 to TRBJ1-1; TRBD1 aligns across 7 bases. Germline V gives CDR1 ENHRY, CDR2 SYGVKD. The junction had 4 bases not matched to a gene; V was cut back by 4 bases and J by 2 bases. This CDR3 spans 14 amino acids. The CDR3 DNA sequence: TGTGCCATCAGTGTGACAGGGAGTAACACTGAAGCTTTCTTT. It is translated as CAISVTGSNTEAFF.

The chain couples TRBV21-1 to TRBJ2-5; the DNA was not used to check the table's D call, TRBD1. TRBV21-1 is flagged as a pseudogene. CDR3 length: 14 residues. The CDR3 nucleotides read TGTGCCAGCAGCACGACAGGGGAGCAAGAGACCCAGTACTTC. Its translation is CASSTTGEQETQYF.

This clone appeared a few times. The V gene is TRBV6-1, the J gene TRBJ1-6, with 11 positions matching TRBD1. V shed 2 bases and J 8 bases; nucleotides not matched to a gene: 2. The CDR3 loop spans 15 amino acids. Germline CDR1 MNHNS, CDR2 SASEGT. Here the CDR3 reads CASSERTGGDSPLHF. CDR3 coding DNA: TGTGCCAGCAGTGAAAGGACAGGGGGCGATTCACCCCTCCACTTT.

This chain connects TRBV6-5 to TRBJ2-7; 9 nucleotides line up with TRBD1. CDR3 size: 13 residues. Germline-derived CDR1 and CDR2 are MNHEY and SVGAGI. The V and J ends lost 6 bases and 1 base, in that order; junction bases with no gene match: 1. CDR3 nucleotide sequence: TGTGCCAGCAGGGGACAGGGATCCTACGAGCAGTACTTC. This sequence encodes CASRGQGSYEQYF.

The chain links TRBV27 to TRBJ1-4; TRBD1 is a possible D gene (5 bases). V was trimmed by 4 bases and J by 4 bases, leaving 7 bases between them. In germline, CDR1 is MNHEY, CDR2 SMNVEV (reference sequence). The CDR3 is 13 residues long. The CDR3 sequence is CASSYRLNEKLFF. CDR3 in DNA: TGTGCCAGCAGTTACAGGCTTAATGAAAAACTGTTTTTT.

This rearrangement joins TRBV19 to TRBJ1-1; D ambiguous. The ends were cut back, 8 bases at V and 11 bases at J, with 27 bases in the middle. The CDR3 contains 15 residues. The V gene's germline CDR1 is LNHDA and CDR2 SQIVND (reference sequence). CDR3 region: CASSLSGFRSLKAFF. In nucleotides, the CDR3 is TGTGCCAGTTCGCTCTCAGGTTTCAGAAGCCTAAAGGCTTTCTTT.

The chain combines TRBV2 with TRBJ2-7; weak D call: TRBD2 (6 bases). V was trimmed by 8 bases and J by 5 bases, leaving 19 bases between them. CDR1 is SNHLY, CDR2 FYNNEI, per germline. The CDR3 runs to 14 residues. The CDR3: CASRAFGGANEQYF. The CDR3 bases are TGTGCCAGCCGGGCGTTTGGCGGGGCCAACGAGCAGTACTTC.

The V call is TRBV19, the J call TRBJ1-1; TRBD1 is a possible D gene (6 bases). Germline V lookup: CDR1 LNHDA, CDR2 SQIVND (reference sequence). Deletions cut 2 bases from V and 5 bases from J, with 18 bases between. This CDR3 has 16 amino acids. The CDR3 reads CASSIRTLTGYTEAFF. In DNA, the CDR3 is TGTGCCAGTAGTATAAGGACCCTCACAGGGTATACTGAAGCTTTCTTT.

The gene calls are TRBV27 and TRBJ2-1, with D possibly matching TRBD2 (5 bases). The V and J ends lost 1 base and 9 bases respectively, with 7 bases between them. The CDR3 consists of 12 residues. Looked up from germline, CDR1 is MNHEY and CDR2 is SMNVEV (reference sequence). CDR3 coding DNA: TGTGCCAGCAGTTTATTCGGAGGTGAGCAGTTCTTC. This translates into CASSLFGGEQFF.

The gene calls are TRBV30 and TRBJ1-6, with TRBD1 identical over 8 bases. Germline V gives CDR1 GTSNPN, CDR2 SVGIG (reference sequence). This CDR3 has 16 residues. The J segment lost 7 bases and the V segment lost 3 bases, leaving 11 bases of the junction unmatched. CDR3 bases: TGTGCCTGGAGGACCGTGGGCCGGACAGGGAATTCACCCCTCCACTTT. Protein product: CAWRTVGRTGNSPLHF.

J is TRBJ1-1 and V is TRBV30; tentative D call: TRBD1 (6 bases). This CDR3 is built from 14 residues. The V and J ends lost 1 base and 4 bases respectively, with 13 bases between them. The germline V gene encodes CDR1 GTSNPN and CDR2 SVGIG (reference sequence). The DNA of the CDR3 is TGTGCCTGGAGTGCAGCAGGGGTGGGCACTGAAGCTTTCTTT. Its protein product is CAWSAAGVGTEAFF.

This clone was detected only once. The rearrangement uses TRBV5-8 and TRBJ1-5; 7 positions match TRBD1. This CDR3 comprises 15 residues. Looked up from germline, CDR1 is SGHTS and CDR2 is YDEGEE. V gave up 4 bases and J gave up 2 bases; unmatched junction bases: 6. CDR3 protein: CASSLGTDGNQPQHF. CDR3 sequence (DNA): TGTGCCAGCAGCCTCGGGACAGATGGCAATCAGCCCCAGCATTTT.

This sequence joins TRBV28 and TRBJ2-3; no reliable D call. Trimming took off 2 bases at V and 5 bases at J, with 8 bases between the two ends. Germline V CDR1 and CDR2: MDHEN, SYDVKM. The CDR3 covers 13 residues. The CDR3 protein is CASSLVSVDTQYF. The CDR3 coding sequence is TGTGCCAGCAGTTTAGTCTCTGTAGATACGCAGTATTTT. The full variable domain, rest sourced from reference TRBV28 and TRBJ2-3, is DVKVTQSSRYLVKRTGEKVFLECVQDMDHENMFWYRQDPGLGLRLIYFSYDVKMKEKGDIPEGYSVSREKKERFSLILESASTNQTSMYLCASSLVSVDTQYFGPGTRLTVL.

The gene calls are TRBV5-5 and TRBJ2-7; D may be TRBD1 (6 bases). The CDR3 loop spans 15 amino acids. The germline gives CDR1 SGHKS, CDR2 YYEKEE (reference sequence). Trimming left V 2 bases short and J 0 bases short, with 12 bases between. CDR3 sequence reads: CASSFGPDSSYEQYF. The CDR3, as DNA: TGTGCCAGCAGCTTTGGCCCGGACAGCTCCTACGAGCAGTACTTC.

The CDR3 region is CASRRAGGGSTDTQYF. The CDR3, as DNA: TGTGCCAGCAGAAGAGCGGGTGGGGGAAGCACAGATACGCAGTATTTT. The chain uses TRBV5-4 and TRBJ2-3; possibly TRBD2 for D (6 bases). Per germline, CDR1 SGHNT and CDR2 YYREEE (reference sequence). V lost 5 bases and J lost 0, with 16 bases in between. The CDR3 has 16 amino acids. Supplemented by reference TRBV5-4 and TRBJ2-3, the full variable domain reads ETGVTQSPTHLIKTRGQQVTLRCSSQSGHNTVSWYQQALGQGPQFIFQYYREEENGRGNFPPRFSGLQFPNYSSELNVNALELDDSALYLCASRRAGGGSTDTQYFGPGTRLTVL.

The chain recombines TRBV5-6 with TRBJ1-2, with D possibly TRBD1 on 6 matching bases. Germline V CDR1 and CDR2: SGHDT, YYEEEE. CDR3 size: 13 residues. With 1 base removed from V and 4 bases from J, the gap between germline ends came to 8 bases. The CDR3 here is CASSLTGLYGYTF. The CDR3 coding sequence is TGTGCCAGCAGCTTGACAGGGCTCTATGGCTACACCTTC.

This clone was seen a handful of times. The chain has TRBV18 and TRBJ2-5; 7 bases fit TRBD2. The V and J ends lost 9 bases and 5 bases, in that order; junction bases with no gene match: 15. This CDR3 has 15 amino acids. Germline V CDR1 and CDR2: KGHSH, LQKENI. CDR3 DNA sequence: TGTGCCAGTTCATTTGGCGGGGGAGCACAGGAGACCCAGTACTTC. Its protein product is CASSFGGGAQETQYF.

The chain is built from TRBV6-2 or TRBV6-3 and TRBJ2-1; 10 nucleotides line up with TRBD2. The CDR3 extends over 18 amino acids. V shed 2 bases and J 8 bases; nucleotides not matched to a gene: 15. The germline gives CDR1 MNHEY, CDR2 SVGEGT. CDR3: CASSYPRQELAGWYEQFF. Written as DNA, the CDR3 is TGTGCCAGCAGTTACCCCCGACAAGAACTAGCGGGATGGTATGAGCAGTTCTTC.

CDR3 in amino acids: CASSEARGLRNEQFF. As DNA, the CDR3 is TGTGCCAGCAGTGAAGCCAGGGGGCTACGCAATGAGCAGTTCTTC. The rearrangement uses TRBV2 and TRBJ2-1; 8 bases line up with TRBD1. Germline V gives CDR1 SNHLY, CDR2 FYNNEI. J lost 6 bases, V lost 0 bases, and 4 bases had no gene match. CDR3 length: 15 residues.

The chain joins TRBV27 to TRBJ1-2; 7 positions match TRBD1. The CDR3 totals 15 residues. The germline CDR1 and CDR2 sequences are MNHEY and SMNVEV (reference sequence). V shed 5 bases and J 5 bases; nucleotides not matched to a gene: 11. The CDR3 spells CASSTRTGSEYGYTF. The CDR3, as DNA: TGTGCCAGCAGTACCCGGACAGGCTCGGAGTATGGCTACACCTTC.